These 18 T cell receptor beta chains originate from one sample sequenced in a study of response to subunit inactivated influenza vaccine. TCRdb reanalysed the RT-PCR reads using MiXCR and keeps one entry per CDR3 protein. The table lists 650,000 or so distinct CDR3 sequences, 11% to 15% of them singletons. The sequences come from PBMCs from blood, collected around two weeks before vaccination. The source is a man aged 50-60 years who received an inactivated influenza vaccine.

The rearrangement joins TRBV20-1 to TRBJ2-7; 8 nucleotides agree with TRBD2. J lost 0 bases, V lost 6 bases, and 10 bases had no gene match. Per germline, CDR1 DFQATT and CDR2 SNEGSKA (reference sequence). The CDR3 consists of 15 residues. As DNA, the CDR3 is TGCAGTGCATTTCCTAGCGGGCCGAGCTCCTACGAGCAGTACTTC. This gives the protein CSAFPSGPSSYEQYF.

The chain combines TRBV5-1 with TRBJ2-2; 12 bases align to TRBD1. The length of the CDR3 is 16 residues. Germline CDR1 and CDR2: SGHRS and YFSETQ. The trim removed 3 bases at V and 6 bases at J, leaving 6 bases unmatched. In nucleotides, the CDR3 is TGCGCCAGCAGCTCGTTGGGACAGGGGGCCGCCGGGGAGCTGTTTTTT. The encoded protein is CASSSLGQGAAGELFF.

This clonotype was counted a few times. This sequence joins TRBV15 and TRBJ2-1; 8 nucleotides align to TRBD2. From germline, CDR1 is LNHNV and CDR2 YYDKDF (reference sequence). The CDR3 has 14 residues. J was trimmed by 7 bases and V by 5 bases; bases with no gene match: 7. The CDR3 here is CATSSPGLGNEQFF. Written as DNA, the CDR3 is TGTGCCACCAGCTCCCCGGGACTAGGTAATGAGCAGTTCTTC.

The chain recombines TRBV10-3 with TRBJ2-1; maybe TRBD2 (6 bases). V was cut by 4 bases and J by 6 bases, with 10 bases left in between. The CDR3 consists of 13 residues. The germline gives CDR1 ENHRY, CDR2 SYGVKD. CDR3 amino acids: CAISAASVNEQFF. The CDR3 DNA reads TGTGCCATCAGTGCAGCTAGCGTCAATGAGCAGTTCTTC.

This clonotype has a handful of counts. The rearrangement joins TRBV4-2 to TRBJ1-1; D uncertain. The V gene lost 4 bases and the J gene lost 1 base, with 13 bases spanning the gap. CDR1 and CDR2 from the germline V gene are LGHNA and YNFKEQ. There are 15 residues in the CDR3. CDR3: CASSLGPGENTEAFF. The CDR3 nucleotides are TGTGCCAGCAGCCTTGGCCCGGGAGAGAACACTGAAGCTTTCTTT.

The V and J genes are TRBV20-1 and TRBJ1-2; no firm D call. The CDR3 loop spans 14 amino acids. V gave up 6 bases and J gave up 1 base, with 15 bases separating them. Germline V CDR1 and CDR2: DFQATT, SNEGSKA (reference sequence). The CDR3 here is CSAKARSGNYGYTF. CDR3 nucleotide sequence: TGCAGTGCCAAGGCGCGATCGGGTAACTATGGCTACACCTTC.

CDR3 bases: TGTGCCAGCAGCTCTCAGGGGGGAGTTTCGAATGAGCAGTTCTTC. Translated, it gives CASSSQGGVSNEQFF. This chain uses TRBV7-2 with TRBJ2-1; maybe TRBD1 (7 bases). V was clipped by 4 bases and J by 7 bases, with 17 bases between them. CDR1 and CDR2 (germline): SGHTA, FQGNSA. The CDR3 has 15 amino acids. Filled out from reference TRBV7-2 and TRBJ2-1, the complete variable domain reads GAGVSQSPSNKVTEKGKDVELRCDPISGHTALYWYRQSLGQGLEFLIYFQGNSAPDKSGLPSDRFSAERTGGSVSTLTIQRTQQEDSAVYLCASSSQGGVSNEQFFGPGTRLTVL.

The rearrangement links TRBV12-3 or TRBV12-4 to TRBJ1-1; D unresolved. The CDR3 is made up of 14 amino acids. Trimming pared 5 bases from V and 2 bases from J, leaving 12 bases between. CDR3 bases: TGTGCCAGCAGTGAGACACAGCTCAACACTGAAGCTTTCTTT. Its protein product is CASSETQLNTEAFF.

This clonotype appeared a few times. CDR3 region: CASRTNPYNEQFF. CDR3 nucleotides: TGTGCCAGCAGGACCAACCCCTACAATGAGCAGTTCTTC. The chain carries TRBV27 and TRBJ2-1; D not certain. The V and J ends lost 6 bases and 2 bases respectively, with 8 bases between them. The CDR3 has 13 residues. Germline V gene sequence: CDR1 MNHEY, CDR2 SMNVEV (reference sequence).

A few counts support this clonotype. The gene calls are TRBV6-2 or TRBV6-3 and TRBJ2-1; tentatively, D is TRBD2 (5 bases). Germline V gene lookup returns CDR1 MNHEY and CDR2 SVGEGT. V gave up 7 bases and J gave up 2 bases, with 18 bases separating them. The CDR3 length is 16 residues. CDR3 sequence reads: CASTRPGRVPYNEQFF. CDR3 DNA: TGTGCCAGCACCCGGCCCGGGCGGGTACCCTACAATGAGCAGTTCTTC.

The chain couples TRBV5-6 to TRBJ2-1; TRBD1 agrees at 7 bases. CDR1 is SGHDT, CDR2 YYEEEE, per germline. The CDR3 has 15 residues. V lost 4 bases, J lost 5 bases, and 9 bases stayed unmatched. CDR3 residues: CASSHTGTANNEQFF. CDR3 coding DNA: TGTGCCAGCAGCCATACCGGGACAGCAAACAATGAGCAGTTCTTC. Using reference TRBV5-6 and TRBJ2-1 for the parts outside the CDR3, the full variable domain is DAGVTQSPTHLIKTRGQQVTLRCSPKSGHDTVSWYQQALGQGPQFIFQYYEEEERQRGNFPDRFSGHQFPNYSSELNVNALLLGDSALYLCASSHTGTANNEQFFGPGTRLTVL.

This clonotype was seen at least ten times. The rearrangement uses TRBV12-3 or TRBV12-4 and TRBJ2-4, with 9 bases lining up with TRBD1. Trimming at V came to 6 bases and at J to 7 bases, leaving 10 bases not matched to a gene. The CDR3 sequence is 15 residues long. CDR3 coding DNA: TGTGCCAGCAGCCCGGGACAGGGTATTCGGAACATTCAGTACTTC. Residues: CASSPGQGIRNIQYF.

This clonotype was counted many times. This rearrangement joins TRBV6-2 or TRBV6-3 to TRBJ2-7, with 9 bases lining up with TRBD2. Per the germline V gene, CDR1 is MNHEY and CDR2 is SVGEGT. The CDR3 length is 12 residues. The V segment lost 5 bases and the J segment 7 bases; nucleotides outside the gene matches: 3. DNA for the CDR3: TGTGCCAGCAGTGACCTAGCGGGAGAGCAGTACTTC. It is translated as CASSDLAGEQYF.

J is TRBJ1-3 and V is TRBV28; no clear D. The CDR3 has 15 amino acids. Germline V CDR1 and CDR2: MDHEN, SYDVKM. V lost 5 bases and J lost 0, with 11 bases in between. Written as DNA, the CDR3 is TGTGCCAGCAGTCCGGGCCAAATCTCTGGAAACACCATATATTTT. Amino acids: CASSPGQISGNTIYF.

J is TRBJ2-2 and V is TRBV3-1; 7 nucleotides match TRBD1. CDR3 length: 14 amino acids. The trim removed 3 bases at V and 6 bases at J, leaving 4 bases unmatched. CDR1 LGHDT and CDR2 YNNKEL come from the germline V gene (reference sequence). The CDR3: CASSQAQGAGELFF. The CDR3 DNA reads TGTGCCAGCAGCCAGGCCCAGGGGGCCGGGGAGCTGTTTTTT.

The chain has TRBV4-3 and TRBJ2-3; D is unclear. V lost 0 bases and J lost 6, with 13 bases in between. The CDR3 has 15 amino acids. Per the germline V gene, CDR1 is LGHNA and CDR2 is YSLEER. In DNA, the CDR3 is TGCGCCAGCAGCCAAGATCCCTTCAATACGGATACGCAGTATTTT. Amino acid sequence: CASSQDPFNTDTQYF.

Many counts were recorded for this clonotype. The chain uses TRBV20-1 and TRBJ1-5; TRBD1 aligns across 9 bases. After removal of 6 bases from V and 0 bases from J, the junction contained 3 bases not matched to a gene. The CDR3 covers 14 residues. Germline CDR1 is DFQATT and CDR2 is SNEGSKA (reference sequence). Written as DNA, the CDR3 is TGCAGTGCCGGACAGGGGAATAGCAATCAGCCCCAGCATTTT. Protein product: CSAGQGNSNQPQHF.

This clonotype has ten or more counts. V usage is TRBV6-2 or TRBV6-3 and J usage is TRBJ2-3; D possibly matches TRBD1 or TRBD2 (5 bases each). V was clipped by 6 bases and J by 8 bases, with 24 bases between them. The CDR3 is made up of 16 amino acids. CDR1 and CDR2 (germline): MNHEY, SVGEGT. Written as DNA, the CDR3 is TGTGCCAGCAGACCCTCGTGGGTGTTAGGGGACGGTACGCAGTATTTT. Protein sequence: CASRPSWVLGDGTQYF.